This T cell receptor beta chain was identified in a study of spatial heterogeneity in lung cancer. The time point here: sample taken at primary tumor resection. The study sequenced unsorted whole RNA from tumor, nontumor lung or frozen PBMC. Using its own MiXCR run on the 5' RACE reads, TCRdb lists one record per CDR3 protein. The data hold about 11,000 distinct CDR3 sequences, with 8.6% observed a single time. From germline, CDR1 is SGHAT and CDR2 FQNNGV. The length of the CDR3 is 16 residues. About this clonotype itself: Given a much more abundant clone one base away, this may be a read error.

The TCR originated in a male donor with early-stage non-small cell lung cancer. Sample: PBMCs, taken at surgery. This chain uses TRBV11-2 with TRBJ2-1; 10 bases fit TRBD2. DNA for the CDR3: TGTGCCGGCAGCTTAGACCCAGCGGGGGGGCCGGACGAGCAGTTCTTC. Translated: CAGSLDPAGGPDEQFF.